This T cell receptor beta chain was sequenced for a study of blood T cell repertoires in COVID-19. As for the study in general: COVID-19 samples, acute and convalescent, were from the United States, Italy and Spain. PBMCs, B-cell-depleted T cells, or T cells were the source of the cDNA or gDNA that made up the material.

The method was immunoSEQ multiplex PCR; TCRdb's version includes in-frame clones alone and lacks a portion of them. The top ten clones hold roughly 9.4% of a sample with 150,000 to 200,000 clones, roughly three quarters of them seen once. The CDR3 spans 11 residues. The germline gives CDR1 SEHNR, CDR2 FQNEAQ (reference sequence). V lost 3 bases to trimming and J lost 8 bases, with 7 bases between them. This clone is a singleton in its sample. The receptor was isolated from a woman aged 45-65 years with active or convalescent COVID-19. This chain connects TRBV7-9 to TRBJ1-2; possibly TRBD1 for D (6 bases). The sample consisted of peripheral blood. The CDR3: CASSFQGGYTF. The CDR3 DNA is TGTGCCAGCAGCTTCCAGGGGGGCTACACCTTC.